One sample yielded the 16 T cell receptor beta chains listed below, sequenced in a study of cytomegalovirus exposure and HLA in healthy donors. Researchers ran the PCR with 60 Vbeta and 13 Jbeta primers. Data came from immunoSEQ multiplex PCR; TCRdb stores just in-frame clones and leaves some out. The sample carries 100,000 to 150,000 clones, roughly three quarters recorded once. The sequenced material came from PBMCs. The receptors here all came from a woman aged 60-70 years in good health and CMV-seronegative.

In this sample, this clone turned up a few times. The chain is built from TRBV7-9 and TRBJ1-5; TRBD1 might be the D (5 bases). The CDR3 length is 18 residues. Trimming took 1 base from V and 0 from J, leaving 16 bases between them. Germline CDR1 reads SEHNR; CDR2 reads FQNEAQ (reference sequence). The CDR3 bases are TGTGCCAGCAGCTTAGTACCCTCGGGGGTTTATAGCAATCAGCCCCAGCATTTT. It codes for CASSLVPSGVYSNQPQHF.

V is TRBV18 and J is TRBJ1-5; D might be TRBD1 (6 bases). This CDR3 is 16 amino acids long. Germline CDR1 KGHSH, CDR2 LQKENI. Between the trimmed V and J ends, which lost 3 bases and 3 bases, there was a span of 15 bases. The CDR3: CASSPKTGRNNQPQHF. The CDR3 DNA sequence: TGTGCCAGCTCACCCAAGACAGGTCGTAACAATCAGCCCCAGCATTTT.

This clone was recorded once. The J gene is TRBJ2-1, the V gene TRBV5-1; 9 positions agree with TRBD2. The J segment lost 7 bases and the V segment lost 1 base, leaving 9 bases of the junction unmatched. The CDR3 is 16 amino acids. Germline CDR1 is SGHRS and CDR2 is YFSETQ. CDR3 sequence reads: CASSLRTSGSTNEQFF. The CDR3 region has the DNA TGCGCCAGCAGCTTGCGTACTAGCGGGTCTACAAATGAGCAGTTCTTC.

This chain links TRBV29-1 with TRBJ2-7; weak D call: TRBD1 (6 bases). Deletions cut 6 bases from V and 4 bases from J, with 13 bases between. Germline V gives CDR1 SQVTM, CDR2 ANQGSEA. The CDR3 runs 12 residues. The CDR3 DNA reads TGCAGCGTCTCCCGTGGACAGTACGAGCAGTACTTC. This codes for CSVSRGQYEQYF.

This clone appeared once. The sample has other DNA sequences that encode this CDR3 too. V gene TRBV28 combines with J gene TRBJ2-2; 9 nucleotides match TRBD1. This CDR3 spans 14 amino acids. The J segment lost 4 bases and the V segment lost 3 bases, leaving 0 bases of the junction unmatched. The germline V gene encodes CDR1 MDHEN and CDR2 SYDVKM. The CDR3: CASSLTGGTGELFF. The CDR3 DNA reads TGTGCCAGCAGTTTGACAGGGGGCACCGGGGAGCTGTTTTTT.

V is TRBV19 and J is TRBJ1-2; perhaps TRBD1 as D (6 bases). Trimming left V 7 bases short and J 2 bases short, with 20 bases between. The CDR3 extends over 16 amino acids. Germline lookup yields CDR1 LNHDA and CDR2 SQIVND (reference sequence). The CDR3 spells CASKGEGVWLNYGYTF. The CDR3, as DNA: TGTGCCAGTAAGGGGGAGGGGGTTTGGCTCAACTATGGCTACACCTTC.

The rearrangement links TRBV7-2 to TRBJ1-4; 9 positions agree with TRBD1. The J segment lost 6 bases and the V segment lost 5 bases, leaving 7 bases of the junction unmatched. CDR3 length: 15 amino acids. CDR1 SGHTA and CDR2 FQGNSA come from the germline V gene. This CDR3 reads CASSRGQGRDEKLFF. The CDR3 DNA reads as TGTGCCAGCAGCCGCGGACAGGGGAGGGATGAAAAACTGTTTTTT. Full variable domain (outside the CDR3, taken from reference TRBV7-2 and TRBJ1-4): GAGVSQSPSNKVTEKGKDVELRCDPISGHTALYWYRQSLGQGLEFLIYFQGNSAPDKSGLPSDRFSAERTGGSVSTLTIQRTQQEDSAVYLCASSRGQGRDEKLFFGSGTQLSVL.

The V call is TRBV5-8, the J call TRBJ2-3; 10 nucleotides line up with TRBD2. Germline CDR1 is SGHTS and CDR2 is YDEGEE. This CDR3 spans 17 amino acids. J lost 2 bases, V lost 0 bases, and 6 bases had no gene match. The CDR3 nucleotides are TGTGCCAGCAGCTTGGGGACTAGCGGCCCCCTCACAGATACGCAGTATTTT. This sequence encodes CASSLGTSGPLTDTQYF.

The chain joins TRBV19 to TRBJ2-6; TRBD1 agrees at 10 bases. J lost 4 bases, V lost 3 bases, and 6 bases had no gene match. There are 17 residues in the CDR3. From germline, CDR1 is LNHDA and CDR2 SQIVND (reference sequence). CDR3 amino acids: CASSMGQGRSGANVLTF. The CDR3, as DNA: TGTGCCAGTAGTATGGGACAGGGGAGATCCGGGGCCAACGTCCTGACTTTC. The complete variable domain, with remaining parts taken from reference TRBV19 and TRBJ2-6, reads DGGITQSPKYLFRKEGQNVTLSCEQNLNHDAMYWYRQDPGQGLRLIYYSQIVNDFQKGDIAEGYSVSREKKESFPLTVTSAQKNPTAFYLCASSMGQGRSGANVLTFGAGSRLTVL.

This chain joins TRBV5-4 and TRBJ2-1; 7 positions match TRBD1. Germline CDR1 is SGHNT and CDR2 is YYREEE (reference sequence). After removal of 3 bases from V and 0 bases from J, the junction contained 3 bases not matched to a gene. This CDR3 comprises 15 residues. CDR3 DNA sequence: TGTGCCAGCAGCTGGGACAGAAGCTCCTACAATGAGCAGTTCTTC. This codes for CASSWDRSSYNEQFF.

The CDR3 sequence: CASRRTSGAPSSYNEQFF. CDR3 coding DNA: TGTGCCAGCAGGCGGACTAGCGGGGCGCCTAGCTCCTACAATGAGCAGTTCTTC. This chain connects TRBV27 to TRBJ2-1; 12 nucleotides align to TRBD2. CDR1 is MNHEY, CDR2 SMNVEV, per germline (reference sequence). CDR3 length equals 18 residues. With V trimmed by 6 bases and J by 0 bases, 9 bases remained unmatched.

The chain employs TRBV15 and TRBJ1-2; D might be TRBD1 (5 bases). Per the germline V gene, CDR1 is LNHNV and CDR2 is YYDKDF (reference sequence). Trimming left V 1 base short and J 5 bases short, with 17 bases between. The CDR3 has 16 residues. The chain's CDR3 is CATSRGLTGGKYGYTF. The CDR3 DNA is TGTGCCACCAGCAGAGGCCTCACGGGGGGAAAATATGGCTACACCTTC.

V usage is TRBV6-1 and J usage is TRBJ2-7; maybe TRBD1 (5 bases). The CDR3 is made up of 14 amino acids. Germline V CDR1 and CDR2: MNHNS, SASEGT. V was cut by 3 bases and J by 6 bases, with 15 bases left in between. The chain's CDR3 is CASSERRERGEQYF. The CDR3 nucleotides are TGTGCCAGCAGTGAGCGCAGGGAAAGGGGCGAGCAGTACTTC.

This chain uses TRBV14 with TRBJ2-7, with a tentative D call TRBD1 (5 bases). CDR3 size: 12 residues. V was pared by 4 bases and J by 4 bases, with 8 bases between. Germline CDR1 SGHDN, CDR2 FVKESK. CDR3 in amino acids: CASSLQGYEQYF. The CDR3 DNA follows: TGTGCCAGCAGCCTCCAGGGATACGAGCAGTACTTC.

This clone was counted a few times. The chain is built from TRBV5-1 and TRBJ1-2; D gene ambiguous. CDR1 and CDR2 from the germline V gene are SGHRS and YFSETQ. The CDR3 sequence is 15 residues long. V was pared by 3 bases and J by 2 bases, with 14 bases between. The CDR3 reads CASSWSQTENYGYTF. The CDR3 nucleotides read TGCGCCAGCAGCTGGAGCCAGACGGAGAACTATGGCTACACCTTC. The full variable domain, its missing parts supplied by reference TRBV5-1 and TRBJ1-2, is KAGVTQTPRYLIKTRGQQVTLSCSPISGHRSVSWYQQTPGQGLQFLFEYFSETQRNKGNFPGRFSGRQFSNSRSEMNVSTLELGDSALYLCASSWSQTENYGYTFGSGTRLTVV.

V gene TRBV4-1 combines with J gene TRBJ1-6; maybe TRBD1 (5 bases). CDR1 MGHRA and CDR2 YSYEKL come from the germline V gene. Trimming pared 3 bases from V and 6 bases from J, leaving 18 bases between. The CDR3 covers 17 residues. The CDR3 loop is CASSHLAGGILNSPLHF. DNA of the CDR3: TGCGCCAGCAGCCACCTTGCCGGGGGAATCCTTAATTCACCCCTCCACTTT.